The 32 T cell receptor beta chains listed next were all sequenced from one sample in a study of cytomegalovirus exposure and HLA in healthy donors. In the PCR, 60 Vbeta and 13 Jbeta primers were used. The assay was immunoSEQ multiplex PCR, and TCRdb's table has in-frame clones only and misses some. The sample lists some 110,000 clones; about four fifths were seen once. The sample comprised PBMCs. All receptors come from a woman aged 18-29 years in good health and CMV-seropositive.

This chain joins TRBV18 and TRBJ2-7; no firm D call. Germline CDR1 is KGHSH and CDR2 is LQKENI. The CDR3 has 15 amino acids. With 5 bases removed from V and 3 bases from J, the gap between germline ends came to 17 bases. The chain's CDR3 is CASSNDIAKVYEQYF. DNA for the CDR3: TGTGCCAGCTCAAACGACATCGCGAAGGTCTACGAGCAGTACTTC.

The chain combines TRBV19 with TRBJ2-7; D remains ambiguous. The CDR3 totals 14 residues. Trimming removed 0 bases at V and 3 bases at J, with 9 bases between. Per the germline V gene, CDR1 is LNHDA and CDR2 is SQIVND (reference sequence). The CDR3 reads CASSIERQSYEQYF. The CDR3 DNA follows: TGTGCCAGTAGTATAGAGAGGCAGAGCTACGAGCAGTACTTC.

J is TRBJ2-3 and V is TRBV28, with D perhaps TRBD1 (7 bases). The CDR3 is 14 residues long. The germline CDR1 and CDR2 sequences are MDHEN and SYDVKM. V gave up 8 bases and J gave up 2 bases, with 14 bases separating them. The CDR3 nucleotides read TGTGCCAGCTGGCAGGGGGGATTCACAGATACGCAGTATTTT. Translating gives CASWQGGFTDTQYF.

The rearrangement links TRBV6-5 to TRBJ2-7; 12 bases map to TRBD2. The CDR3 consists of 15 residues. Germline CDR1 reads MNHEY; CDR2 reads SVGAGI. Trimming took 6 bases from V and 2 from J; bases not matched to a gene: 5. CDR3 coding DNA: TGTGCCAGCAGCGATCGGACTAGCGGGACCTACGAGCAGTACTTC. This translates into CASSDRTSGTYEQYF.

The V call is TRBV4-1, the J call TRBJ2-5; TRBD1 matches 9 bases. With 0 bases clipped from V and 5 bases from J, the junction kept 4 bases outside the gene matches. The germline V gene encodes CDR1 MGHRA and CDR2 YSYEKL. The CDR3 loop spans 15 amino acids. The CDR3 nucleotides read TGCGCCAGCAGCCAAGAACAGGGGGCGGCGGAGACCCAGTACTTC. This encodes CASSQEQGAAETQYF.

This clone was counted only a few times. The chain is built from TRBV5-4 and TRBJ2-2, with 8 bases lining up with TRBD2. Trimming took 4 bases from V and 6 from J; bases not matched to a gene: 5. Germline CDR1 is SGHNT and CDR2 is YYREEE (reference sequence). CDR3 length: 14 amino acids. Here the CDR3 reads CASSPPGGAGELFF. The CDR3 DNA reads TGTGCCAGCAGCCCCCCCGGGGGGGCCGGGGAGCTGTTTTTT.

The chain recombines TRBV10-3 with TRBJ1-1, with D uncertain. V was trimmed by 2 bases and J by 3 bases, leaving 10 bases between them. The CDR3 is 14 residues long. Germline CDR1 and CDR2: ENHRY and SYGVKD. CDR3 nucleotides: TGTGCCATCAGTGAGGATCAGGTGGACACTGAAGCTTTCTTT. Translated, it gives CAISEDQVDTEAFF.

This clone appeared a few times. The V call is TRBV19, the J call TRBJ1-3; 9 positions agree with TRBD1. Trimming took 6 bases from V and 2 from J; bases not matched to a gene: 8. The CDR3 has 16 amino acids. The V gene's germline CDR1 is LNHDA and CDR2 SQIVND (reference sequence). CDR3: CASRATGGVTGNTIYF. CDR3 coding DNA: TGTGCCAGTAGGGCGACAGGGGGAGTTACTGGAAACACCATATATTTT. The full variable domain, in which reference TRBV19 and TRBJ1-3 provide the parts outside the CDR3, is DGGITQSPKYLFRKEGQNVTLSCEQNLNHDAMYWYRQDPGQGLRLIYYSQIVNDFQKGDIAEGYSVSREKKESFPLTVTSAQKNPTAFYLCASRATGGVTGNTIYFGEGSWLTVV.

This clone was seen only once. Other DNA sequences from this sample encode an identical CDR3 as well. The CDR3 reads CASRSQGSEAFF. CDR3 nucleotide sequence: TGTGCCAGCAGATCACAGGGGAGTGAAGCTTTCTTT. This sequence joins TRBV28 and TRBJ1-1, with 7 bases that match TRBD1. Losses at the gene ends were 6 bases for V and 7 bases for J; bases not matched to a gene: 5. CDR1 is MDHEN and CDR2 is SYDVKM in the germline V gene. This CDR3 region has 12 residues.

This chain uses TRBV5-1 with TRBJ1-1; D is perhaps TRBD1 (5 bases). V dropped 1 base and J dropped 1 base, with 14 bases sitting between them. Germline V gives CDR1 SGHRS, CDR2 YFSETQ. The CDR3 sequence is 16 residues long. This CDR3 is CASSLSGAGENTEAFF. For the CDR3, the DNA is TGCGCCAGCAGCTTGTCGGGAGCGGGGGAGAACACTGAAGCTTTCTTT.

This rearrangement joins TRBV21-1 to TRBJ2-3; TRBD2, as called in the table, went unchecked against the DNA. TRBV21-1 represents a pseudogene. The CDR3 has 21 residues. The CDR3 nucleotides read TGTGCCAGCAGCAGTACGAACGTGGGAGGAACCGGGAGGGCATGTACAGATACGCAGTATTTT. Translating it yields CASSSTNVGGTGRACTDTQYF.

This clone was detected once. This chain joins TRBV18 and TRBJ1-3; D is unresolved. The CDR3 runs to 13 residues. The V gene's germline CDR1 is KGHSH and CDR2 LQKENI. V lost 0 bases, J lost 5 bases, and 5 bases lay in between. The CDR3 sequence: CASSPPERNTIYF. The DNA of the CDR3 is TGTGCCAGCTCACCACCAGAGAGAAACACCATATATTTT.

The chain uses TRBV28 and TRBJ1-2; unclear D gene. The V and J ends lost 2 bases and 8 bases respectively, with 12 bases between them. Germline V gene lookup returns CDR1 MDHEN and CDR2 SYDVKM. The CDR3 is 13 amino acids. The CDR3: CASSLGQAWGYTF. CDR3 DNA sequence: TGTGCCAGCAGTTTAGGCCAGGCGTGGGGCTACACCTTC.

The chain recombines TRBV19 with TRBJ2-1; 7 nucleotides align to TRBD1. CDR3 length equals 14 residues. CDR1 LNHDA and CDR2 SQIVND come from the germline V gene (reference sequence). V gave up 7 bases and J gave up 4 bases; unmatched junction bases: 7. In nucleotides, the CDR3 is TGTGCCAGTAAGGACAGGACGCTATACAATGAGCAGTTCTTC. It is translated as CASKDRTLYNEQFF.

This clone was recorded once. The CDR3 reads CASSFGLGPGTDTQYF. The CDR3 DNA reads TGTGCCAGCAGTTTCGGACTTGGCCCCGGCACAGATACGCAGTATTTT. This rearrangement joins TRBV28 to TRBJ2-3; tentative D call: TRBD2 (5 bases). V gave up 3 bases and J gave up 1 base, with 14 bases separating them. This CDR3 is built from 16 residues. In germline, CDR1 is MDHEN, CDR2 SYDVKM.

The chain couples TRBV9 to TRBJ1-1, with D maybe TRBD1 (6 bases). V was shortened by 3 bases and J by 1 base, with 10 bases between the two germline ends. Germline assignment: CDR1 SGDLS and CDR2 YYNGEE. CDR3 length: 14 residues. CDR3 sequence (DNA): TGTGCCAGCAGCGGAACAGGGCCGAACACTGAAGCTTTCTTT. Translated: CASSGTGPNTEAFF.

The rearrangement uses TRBV6-5 and TRBJ2-6; TRBD2 is a possible D gene (6 bases). This CDR3 is 16 amino acids long. V lost 2 bases, J lost 0 bases, and 8 bases lay in between. Germline values: CDR1 MNHEY, CDR2 SVGAGI. This CDR3 is CASSYAGHSGANVLTF. In nucleotides, the CDR3 is TGTGCCAGCAGTTACGCGGGGCACTCTGGGGCCAACGTCCTGACTTTC.

The chain couples TRBV9 to TRBJ1-4; 9 nucleotides line up with TRBD1. The V segment lost 4 bases and the J segment 0 bases; nucleotides outside the gene matches: 7. The CDR3 length is 17 residues. The germline V gene has CDR1 SGDLS and CDR2 YYNGEE. This chain's CDR3 is CASSFSGQGATNEKLFF. The DNA for the CDR3 is TGTGCCAGCAGCTTCTCGGGACAGGGAGCAACTAATGAAAAACTGTTTTTT.

This clone was observed once. The chain is built from TRBV19 and TRBJ1-5, with D tentatively TRBD1 (6 bases). The CDR3 has 21 amino acids. The germline V gene has CDR1 LNHDA and CDR2 SQIVND (reference sequence). V lost 5 bases to trimming and J lost 2 bases, with 31 bases between them. The CDR3 loop reads CASSAPTGKTLQGIGNQPQHF. The CDR3 DNA reads as TGTGCCAGTAGTGCCCCAACGGGCAAAACACTACAGGGAATCGGCAATCAGCCCCAGCATTTT.

This clone has just one count. CDR3 nucleotide sequence: TGTGCCAGCAGTTTAGTGGGACTATCACTCAATGAGCAGTTCTTC. This translates into CASSLVGLSLNEQFF. The genes are TRBV27 and TRBJ2-1, with 7 positions matching TRBD2. Per germline, CDR1 MNHEY and CDR2 SMNVEV (reference sequence). V lost 2 bases and J lost 6; bases outside the gene matches: 7. The CDR3 is made up of 15 amino acids.

The gene calls are TRBV29-1 and TRBJ1-2; D unresolved. The CDR3 consists of 12 residues. CDR1 SQVTM and CDR2 ANQGSEA come from the germline V gene. V dropped 5 bases and J dropped 6 bases, with 13 bases sitting between them. The CDR3 DNA reads as TGCAGCGTTCTTGGGAGCGTAAATGGCTACACCTTC. It specifies CSVLGSVNGYTF.

The DNA for the CDR3 is TGTGCCAGCAGCTTGGATGGGACAGAATCCTACGAGCAGTACTTC. Protein: CASSLDGTESYEQYF. This chain connects TRBV5-4 to TRBJ2-7; 7 bases map to TRBD1. J gave up 1 base and V 0 bases, and 4 bases lay outside the gene matches. Germline CDR1 is SGHNT and CDR2 is YYREEE (reference sequence). CDR3 size: 15 residues.

V gene TRBV7-9 combines with J gene TRBJ1-1; a weak D match, TRBD1 (5 bases). Germline V gene data show CDR1 as SEHNR and CDR2 as FQNEAQ (reference sequence). Trimming took 8 bases from V and 1 from J, leaving 8 bases between them. The CDR3 length is 12 residues. The CDR3 reads CASDRGNTEAFF. The DNA of the CDR3 is TGTGCCAGCGATAGGGGGAACACTGAAGCTTTCTTT.

The V call is TRBV7-9, the J call TRBJ2-4, with 13 bases aligning to TRBD2. Germline CDR1 is SEHNR and CDR2 is FQNEAQ (reference sequence). V dropped 5 bases and J dropped 0; count of bases not matched to a gene: 4. The CDR3 has 17 residues. The CDR3, as DNA: TGTGCCAGCAGCCCCTGGACTAGCGGGAGAGCCAAAAACATTCAGTACTTC. Residues: CASSPWTSGRAKNIQYF. Using reference TRBV7-9 and TRBJ2-4 for the parts outside the CDR3, the full variable domain is DTGVSQNPRHKITKRGQNVTFRCDPISEHNRLYWYRQTLGQGPEFLTYFQNEAQLEKSRLLSDRFSAERPKGSFSTLEIQRTEQGDSAMYLCASSPWTSGRAKNIQYFGAGTRLSVL.

The rearrangement joins TRBV28 to TRBJ2-1, with TRBD1 identical over 8 bases. J lost 2 bases, V lost 4 bases, and 13 bases had no gene match. The CDR3 length is 18 residues. The germline V gene has CDR1 MDHEN and CDR2 SYDVKM. CDR3 bases: TGTGCCAGCAGTTCGCCCTCCCTTGACAGGGGAACCTACAATGAGCAGTTCTTC. Translating it yields CASSSPSLDRGTYNEQFF.

CDR3 nucleotides: TGTGCCAGCAGGGGGAGGGACAGGGGAGTGGACACTGAAGCTTTCTTT. It codes for CASRGRDRGVDTEAFF. V gene TRBV5-8 combines with J gene TRBJ1-1, with TRBD1 identical over 10 bases. CDR1 SGHTS and CDR2 YDEGEE come from the germline V gene. The CDR3 spans 16 residues. Trimming took 5 bases from V and 3 from J; bases not matched to a gene: 10. The entire variable domain, with the rest obtained from reference TRBV5-8 and TRBJ1-1, is as follows: EAGVTQSPTHLIKTRGQQATLRCSPISGHTSVYWYQQALGLGLQFLLWYDEGEERNRGNFPPRFSGRQFPNYSSELNVNALELEDSALYLCASRGRDRGVDTEAFFGQGTRLTVV.

The rearrangement joins TRBV11-2 to TRBJ1-1; 7 bases map to TRBD1. Looked up from germline, CDR1 is SGHAT and CDR2 is FQNNGV. The CDR3 contains 14 residues. J lost 4 bases, V lost 3 bases, and 5 bases had no gene match. The CDR3 DNA sequence: TGTGCCAGCAGCTTGAGGGGGCAGAGCACTGAAGCTTTCTTT. Protein sequence: CASSLRGQSTEAFF.

The chain has TRBV6-4 and TRBJ2-2; TRBD2 matches 12 bases. V lost 6 bases, J lost 6 bases, and 5 bases stayed unmatched. Germline V gene sequence: CDR1 MRHNA, CDR2 SNTAGT. The CDR3 is 15 residues long. The CDR3 sequence is CASSPGLAGSGELFF. The CDR3 DNA reads as TGTGCCAGCAGCCCGGGACTAGCGGGCTCCGGGGAGCTGTTTTTT.

The V call is TRBV4-1, the J call TRBJ1-4; no clear D. Deletions cut 3 bases from V and 0 bases from J, with 5 bases between. This CDR3 region has 14 residues. Germline-derived CDR1 and CDR2 are MGHRA and YSYEKL. CDR3 sequence (DNA): TGCGCCAGCAGCCACCTTCCAACTAATGAAAAACTGTTTTTT. Translation gives CASSHLPTNEKLFF.

This clone was seen a single time. Other DNA variants within this sample encode the same CDR3. V and J are TRBV9 and TRBJ2-7; TRBD2 might be the D (6 bases). Germline assignment: CDR1 SGDLS and CDR2 YYNGEE. V was clipped by 0 bases and J by 2 bases, with 6 bases between them. CDR3 length equals 13 residues. The CDR3 DNA follows: TGTGCCAGCAGCGTAGGACTAGCCTACGAGCAGTACTTC. Translated, it gives CASSVGLAYEQYF.

The chain employs TRBV6-5 and TRBJ1-2; 11 bases match TRBD1. The CDR3 runs 15 residues. With V trimmed by 4 bases and J by 5 bases, 6 bases remained unmatched. Germline-derived CDR1 and CDR2 are MNHEY and SVGAGI. DNA for the CDR3: TGTGCCAGCAGTTCGGGACAGGGGGGCCGTTATGGCTACACCTTC. Protein: CASSSGQGGRYGYTF.

The rearrangement uses TRBV11-2 and TRBJ1-1; no clear D gene. V gave up 1 base and J gave up 5 bases, with 5 bases separating them. The CDR3 length is 12 residues. Germline lookup yields CDR1 SGHAT and CDR2 FQNNGV. In DNA, the CDR3 is TGTGCCAGCAGCTTAGTTTCGACTGAAGCTTTCTTT. Its translation: CASSLVSTEAFF.